This paragraph reports one T cell receptor beta chain. Its recognized antigen is unknown. No clone much larger than this one lies a single base away; base qualities are absent. The CDR3 has 15 amino acids, counting the end cysteine and phenylalanine. Left in the record is the CDR3 DNA by itself, 45 bases read in frame from the first base. The germline V gene supplies CDR1 MDHEN and CDR2 SYDVKM. For this chain, trimming is 7 bases at the V end and 5 bases at the J end, and the number of junction bases without a gene match is 10. This entry is derived from a study of cytomegalovirus exposure and HLA in healthy donors (dated by TCRdb to 2016 to 2017). Describing the broader study: An earlier analysis of about 560 of the donors reported about 300 Gb of sequence data and about 120 million unique TCR beta sequences obtained from approximately 180 million T cells. An early release that covered about 600 HLA-typed donors contained approximately 300 gigabases of sequencing data and tens of millions of unique TCR sequences. Of the roughly 410 genotyped donors, roughly 76% were placed in the genetic ancestry cluster associated with self-reported Caucasian donors. The study was designed to test whether signatures of past pathogen exposure could be identified by cataloging public T cell receptors. The study profiled the T cell repertoires of hundreds of subjects by immunosequencing and related them to cytomegalovirus serostatus. Besides the first cohort of hundreds of subjects, a separate validation cohort made up of roughly 120 different subjects was used. To predict cytomegalovirus infection status, the study combined high-throughput TCR immunosequencing, statistical association of individual TCRs with disease status, and machine learning. In a later analysis, previously published TCR beta repertoires from several hundred donors were re-analyzed and high-resolution HLA genotyping was added so that TCR occurrence patterns could be studied. The later analysis used no new phenotypic data to find candidate immune exposures, relying instead on TCR beta sequences and their occurrence across donors. An earlier analysis of 500 to 650 of the donors applied high-throughput TCR beta sequencing to assess whether each TCR beta V gene segment acted as functional or pseudogenic. Donor age, sex, ethnicity and CMV serostatus were compiled alongside the repertoire data. In a later genetic analysis, genome-wide SNP genotypes for about 55% of the 666 donors were used, and that subset was treated as a discovery cohort. Every discovery cohort repertoire had been produced on one sequencing platform. HLA typing included class I and class II loci at four-digit resolution. The number of donors typed differed by locus, with 629-630 for A, B, C, DRB1 and DQB1, more than 500 for DQA1, 600 to 610 for DPA1, and approximately 470 for DPB1. Because of strong linkage in the cohort, roughly 5 DR-DQ haplotypes were treated as single units for association and clustering. On average, around 240,000 unique TCR beta nucleotide sequences were sequenced per donor among some 420 genotyped donors of the cohort, with roughly 18% of those sequences being non-productive.

The cohort comprised 666 healthy bone marrow donors. All cohort members were sampled while nominally healthy, although unrecorded immune exposures were likely present. The donor was CMV seronegative and was included in the group of 352 seronegative cohort members. A peripheral blood sample was collected from each donor, and TCR beta sequencing was performed on peripheral blood mononuclear cells. The Qiagen DNeasy Blood Extraction Kit was used to extract genomic DNA from the blood cell samples. The library was prepared using the immunoSEQ multiplex PCR assay. A mixture of 60 forward primers for TCR Vbeta segments and 13 reverse primers for TCR Jbeta segments was used in the multiplex PCR. The CDR3 region of rearranged TCR beta genes was amplified from genomic DNA with a multiplex PCR assay. The amplified TCR beta libraries were sequenced on the Illumina HiSeq System as 87-base-pair reads. In the paper's pipeline: A later analysis tallied tens of millions of unique TCR beta chains across the approximately 670 repertoires, and around 9.9 million of those chains were shared by two or more donors. Raw reads were error-corrected and collapsed into unique sequences by a nearest-neighbor algorithm in which closely related sequences were merged to remove PCR and sequencing errors. V, D and J gene segments were assigned by aligning CDR3 sequences to IMGT reference sequences. For a sequence to be retained, a match of at least six nucleotides to both a V gene segment and a J gene segment was required. Rearrangements were called productive when the CDR3 lacked stop codons and stayed in frame with V and J; all others were non-productive. Following IMGT convention, CDR3 was defined as the stretch from the second conserved V-encoded cysteine to the conserved J-encoded phenylalanine. In an earlier analysis of approximately 590 of the donors, sequences lacking an unambiguous match to a single V gene segment were excluded. In an earlier analysis of a few hundred of the donors, V segments were called functional above 56.7% productive rearrangements and were called segregating when the between-donor standard deviation exceeded 5%. A statistical classification framework was built to diagnose cytomegalovirus status from the catalog of TCR beta chain sequences. In a later analysis, V and J genes were assigned by comparing TCR nucleotide sequences against IMGT/GENE-DB human TR gene sequences. Using the TCRdist pipeline, a later analysis assigned CDR3 sequences along with most-parsimonious VDJ recombination scenarios. A later analysis defined each TCR beta chain by its CDR3 amino acid sequence plus V-gene family, and excluded reads lacking a unique V-gene family. As a way to deal with suspected cross-contamination and a sequencing artifact, a later analysis dropped 450 to 700 nucleotide sequences that were highly shared and had low generation probability. For each public chain, a later analysis derived a clonal expansion index from normalized ranks of inferred template counts within each repertoire. In a later analysis, generation probabilities were computed using a VDJ recombination model fitted to out-of-frame rearrangements, and the results were checked against IGoR. In a later analysis, TCR-TCR, TCR-HLA and TCR-CMV co-occurrence was scored with hypergeometric tests, and a repertoire-size bias correction was applied to TCR pairs. A later analysis estimated false discovery rates by permuting HLA or CMV assignments 20 times. In a later analysis, co-occurring TCRs were grouped with DBSCAN, and TCRdist sequence similarity was added when clustering was performed within HLA-allele-positive subsets. Co-occurrence clustering excluded repertoires with fewer than 30,000 or more than 120,000 public chains, plus five with anomalous nucleotide sharing. TCRdb took over this immuneACCESS table, retaining in-frame rearrangements with V and J assigned. Such tables are incomplete; in checked studies, under half of the missing clones stem from an unresolved V gene, and the remainder is unexplained. That table supplies the V and J calls and clone size; D and trimming were determined from the DNA. Present in this sample are 160,000 or so clones, 75% to 90% of which were seen just once. The biggest ten clones account for roughly 1.4% of the sample.

The investigation overall reported the following: A later genetic analysis associated a missense DCLRE1C variant with V-gene and J-gene trimming of TCR beta chains, and an independent cohort replicated the association. In a later analysis, HLA-associated TCR beta chains showed more clonal expansion and lower generation probabilities than non-associated chains that were equally common. In the study, around 160 TCR beta chains were listed as associated with cytomegalovirus. Most TCR sequences were observed very rarely across donors, whereas some public TCRs were present in many individuals. When HLA alleles, especially DR and DQ, strongly co-occurred, attributing TCR associations to individual alleles was difficult. An earlier analysis of approximately 530 of the donors showed that most TCR beta V segments appeared in productive rearrangements either about 87% or about 30% of the time, which broadly matched IMGT annotations. A later analysis found that most CMV-associated TCR beta chains appeared HLA-restricted, with HLA associations seemingly driven largely by CMV exposure. A cluster of highly shared sequence variants was judged likely to be a technical artifact of the sequencing pipeline. In this cohort, only TCR beta chains were sequenced, and detectable features were limited by the absence of alpha or paired-chain data. Presence/absence analyses assumed roughly uniform sequencing depth across donors, an assumption that may not hold. A further reported finding was that TCR beta sequences accurately predicted the HLA-A and HLA-B alleles for most subjects in the first cohort. Because the 87-base-pair reads could not distinguish some IMGT-functional V segments, including TRBV6-2 and TRBV6-3, those segments were excluded. At a false discovery rate of 0.05, a later analysis linked around 17,000 TCR beta sequences to specific HLA alleles. Three of the identified cytomegalovirus-associated TCR beta chains were confirmed in vitro to be specific for cytomegalovirus antigens. In a later analysis, several top co-occurrence clusters were reported to appear linked to parvovirus B19, influenza, CMV and Epstein-Barr virus. Linkage disequilibrium might explain the correlated functional status among segregating V segments, but an unknown experimental factor could not be ruled out. The authors suggested that the approach could potentially be generalized to other disease states and immunological phenotypes. In a later genetic analysis, fewer N-insertions in productive TCRs were reported among donors in an Asian-associated ancestry cluster than the roughly 710-donor mean. Because counts were too low, about 18 rarely observed V segments, including chromosome 9 orphons, were excluded from the earlier analysis of some 590 of the donors. In both the original and validation cohorts, the classifier was reported to diagnose cytomegalovirus status with high specificity and sensitivity. HLA typing was unavailable for some donors at each locus, so association tests used only the typed subset. For the cohort, immune exposure information was limited to CMV serostatus. In a later analysis, the rate of TCR association differed among HLA loci, with DRB1 alleles having the most associated TCRs and HLA-C alleles having the fewest.

The origin of this receptor is a woman between 18 and 29 years old in good health and CMV-seronegative. Sequenced input: PBMCs. This chain is built from TRBV28 and TRBJ1-5, with 8 central nucleotides matching TRBD1. The nucleotide sequence reads TGTGCCAGCACCACATTTGACAGGGGCTATCAGCCCCAGCATTTT. It codes for CASTTFDRGYQPQHF.